The sequence of this T cell receptor (beta chain) was determined in a study of blood T cells in healthy people across ages. The study, taken as a whole, reports: More naive CD4+ cells and higher diversity were found in long-lived than in aged donors. Roughly linearly, TCR beta diversity per million T cells fell as age increased.

As to this clonotype: The antigen is not known.

A minimum of 7 million PBMCs was isolated per sample. The authors ran a second PCR of roughly 6 to 11 cycles using a sample-barcoded 5' primer and a J-beta primer mix. Each sample provided no less than 3 million CDR3-containing paired-end reads. TCRdb re-analysed the 5' RACE reads in MiXCR, keeping a single row per CDR3 protein. The profile shows some 920,000 distinct CDR3 sequences, about 51% of them singletons. Germline V gene sequence: CDR1 MNHEY, CDR2 SVGEGT. The length of the CDR3 is 15 residues. Trimming took 10 bases from V and 5 from J; bases not matched to a gene: 6. The clonotype comes from a woman aged 55-70 years in good health. Source material: blood. This sequence joins TRBV6-2 or TRBV6-3 and TRBJ2-1; 15 nucleotides line up with TRBD2. The CDR3 sequence is CATGLAGGSHNEQFF. The CDR3 nucleotides are TGTGCCACAGGACTAGCGGGAGGGTCCCACAATGAGCAGTTCTTC.